This T cell receptor (beta chain) was captured by sequencing in a study of cytomegalovirus exposure and HLA in healthy donors (dated by TCRdb to about 2017). Background for the entire study: A later analysis indicated that the 120 or so validation repertoires were generated on the platform also employed for the 670 or so repertoires of the first cohort. The aim of the study was to test whether cataloging public T cell receptors could identify signatures of past pathogen exposure. Along with the roughly 610-subject first cohort, a separate validation cohort of around 110 different subjects was used. To predict cytomegalovirus infection status, the study brought together high-throughput TCR immunosequencing, statistical association of individual TCRs with disease status, and machine learning. The paper's findings and limits, for the study overall: Most TCR sequences were observed very rarely across donors, whereas some public TCRs were present in many individuals. A total of about 150 TCR beta chains were listed by the study as associated with cytomegalovirus. The classifier was reported to diagnose cytomegalovirus status with high specificity and sensitivity in both the original cohort and the validation cohort. The authors suggested that the approach could potentially be generalized to other disease states and immunological phenotypes. In a later analysis, TCRs clustered in the first cohort were found to also tend to co-occur in the approximately 120 validation repertoires, with around 94% of cluster scores above 0. All 120 repertoires were used to score co-occurrence in the validation cohort in a later analysis, because that analysis had no HLA typing for the cohort. In vitro tests confirmed that a few of the cytomegalovirus-associated TCR beta chains recognize cytomegalovirus antigens.

The donors were included in the validation cohort of around 120 subjects, a group kept apart from the 666-subject first cohort. A note on this clone: It has no known antigen specificity. Base qualities are not provided; no much larger clone lies one nucleotide away.

Based on the germline V gene, the CDR1 and CDR2 sequences are MDHEN and SYDVKM. The CDR3 spans 13 residues, from the cysteine through the phenylalanine. The read is trimmed to its CDR3 DNA, 39 bases read in frame from base 1. V is shortened by 6 bases, J by 2 bases, and the region joining them spans 9 bases. The library was built by means of the immunoSEQ multiplex PCR assay. From the authors' description of their analysis: A statistical classification framework was built to diagnose cytomegalovirus status from the catalog of TCR beta chain sequences. This is the immuneACCESS table as TCRdb keeps it, with only in-frame sequences that have V and J called. A part of the clones is gone; compared with another copy, unresolved V genes explain less than half, and the rest is unexplained. That table is the source of V, J and clone size, and D and trimming were worked out from the DNA. This sample gives over 250,000 clones in total; 65% to 90% of them show up just once. The top ten clones comprise around 1% of the sample.

The sequence derives from a woman aged 18-29 years in good health and CMV-seronegative. The material sequenced was PBMCs. The rearranged chain carries TRBV28 and TRBJ2-3; the D gene cannot be named for sure. The bases are TGTGCCAGCAGGCAGACTTCCACAGATACGCAGTATTTT. The resulting protein is CASRQTSTDTQYF.